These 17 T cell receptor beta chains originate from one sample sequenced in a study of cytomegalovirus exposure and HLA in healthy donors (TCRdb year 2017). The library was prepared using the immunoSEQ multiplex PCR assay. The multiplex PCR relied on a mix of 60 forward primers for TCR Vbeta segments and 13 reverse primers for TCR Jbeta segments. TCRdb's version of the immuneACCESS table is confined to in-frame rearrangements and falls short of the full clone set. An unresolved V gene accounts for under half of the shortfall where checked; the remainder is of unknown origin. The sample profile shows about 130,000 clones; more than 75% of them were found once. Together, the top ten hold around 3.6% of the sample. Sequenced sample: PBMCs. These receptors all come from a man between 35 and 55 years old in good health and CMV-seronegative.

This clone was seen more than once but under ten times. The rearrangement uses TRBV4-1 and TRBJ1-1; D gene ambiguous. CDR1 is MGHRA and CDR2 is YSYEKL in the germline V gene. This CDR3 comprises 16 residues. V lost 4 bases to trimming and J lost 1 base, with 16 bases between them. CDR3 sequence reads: CASSPDFSEPNTEAFF. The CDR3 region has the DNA TGCGCCAGCAGCCCGGACTTCAGTGAGCCGAACACTGAAGCTTTCTTT.

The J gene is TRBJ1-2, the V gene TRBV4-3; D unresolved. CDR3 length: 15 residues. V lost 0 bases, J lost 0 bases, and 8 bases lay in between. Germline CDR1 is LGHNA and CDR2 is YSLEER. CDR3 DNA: TGCGCCAGCAGCCAAGAGTGGGCAACTAACTATGGCTACACCTTC. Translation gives CASSQEWATNYGYTF.

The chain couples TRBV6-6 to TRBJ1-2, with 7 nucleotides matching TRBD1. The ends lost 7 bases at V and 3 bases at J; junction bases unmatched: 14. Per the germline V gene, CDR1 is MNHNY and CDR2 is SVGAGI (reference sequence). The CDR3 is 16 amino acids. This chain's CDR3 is CASTMTGFRADYGYTF. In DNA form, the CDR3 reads TGTGCCAGCACCATGACAGGGTTTAGGGCAGACTATGGCTACACCTTC.

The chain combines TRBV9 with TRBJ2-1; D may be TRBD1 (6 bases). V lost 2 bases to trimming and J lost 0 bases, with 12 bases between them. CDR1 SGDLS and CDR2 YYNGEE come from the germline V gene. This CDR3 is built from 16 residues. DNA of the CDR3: TGTGCCAGCAGCGTCAATTCAGGGGACTCCTACAATGAGCAGTTCTTC. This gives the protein CASSVNSGDSYNEQFF.

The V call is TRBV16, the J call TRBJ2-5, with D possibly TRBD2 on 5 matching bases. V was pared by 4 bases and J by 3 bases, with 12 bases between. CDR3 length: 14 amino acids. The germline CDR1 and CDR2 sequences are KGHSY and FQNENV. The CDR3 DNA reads TGTGCCAGCAGCCGGAGCCGGGGAAAAGAGACCCAGTACTTC. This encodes CASSRSRGKETQYF.

The CDR3 bases are TGTGCCAGCAGCGCCATGGACAGTCACAATCAGCCCCAGCATTTT. Encoded protein: CASSAMDSHNQPQHF. The genes are TRBV9 and TRBJ1-5; maybe TRBD1 (6 bases). V was clipped by 3 bases and J by 3 bases, with 13 bases between them. This CDR3 has 15 residues. Germline CDR1 and CDR2: SGDLS and YYNGEE.

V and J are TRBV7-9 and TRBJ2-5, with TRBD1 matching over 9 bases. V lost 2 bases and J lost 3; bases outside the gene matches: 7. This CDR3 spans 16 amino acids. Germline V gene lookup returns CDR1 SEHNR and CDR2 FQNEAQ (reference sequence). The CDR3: CASSLRIGQGKETQYF. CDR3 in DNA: TGTGCCAGCAGCTTAAGGATAGGACAGGGGAAAGAGACCCAGTACTTC.

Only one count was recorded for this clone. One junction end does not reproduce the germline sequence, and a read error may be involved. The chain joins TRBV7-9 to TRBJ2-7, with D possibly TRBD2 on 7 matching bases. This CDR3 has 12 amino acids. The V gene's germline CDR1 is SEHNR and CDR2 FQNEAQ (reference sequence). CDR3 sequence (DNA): TGTTCCAGCACCGGGGGGCCTAGCGAGCAGTACTTC. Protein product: CSSTGGPSEQYF.

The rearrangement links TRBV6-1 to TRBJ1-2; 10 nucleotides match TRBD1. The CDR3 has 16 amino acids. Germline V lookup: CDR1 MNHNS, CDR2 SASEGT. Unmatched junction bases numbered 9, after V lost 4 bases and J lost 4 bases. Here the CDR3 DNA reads TGTGCCAGCAGTGTCCCGGGACAGGGGACGGGCTATGGCTACACCTTC. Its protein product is CASSVPGQGTGYGYTF.

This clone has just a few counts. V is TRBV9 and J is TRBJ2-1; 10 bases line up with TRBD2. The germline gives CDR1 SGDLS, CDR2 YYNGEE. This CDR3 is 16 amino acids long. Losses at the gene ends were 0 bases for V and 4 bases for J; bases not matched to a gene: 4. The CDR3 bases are TGTGCCAGCAGCGTAGCACTAGCGGGGTTTTACAATGAGCAGTTCTTC. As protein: CASSVALAGFYNEQFF.

The CDR3 bases are TGTGCCAGCAGTTCTCTGACAGGGACTGAAGCTTTCTTT. Its translation: CASSSLTGTEAFF. This chain connects TRBV27 to TRBJ1-1; 7 nucleotides line up with TRBD1. Germline V CDR1 and CDR2: MNHEY, SMNVEV (reference sequence). The trim removed 4 bases at V and 5 bases at J, leaving 4 bases unmatched. The CDR3 totals 13 residues.

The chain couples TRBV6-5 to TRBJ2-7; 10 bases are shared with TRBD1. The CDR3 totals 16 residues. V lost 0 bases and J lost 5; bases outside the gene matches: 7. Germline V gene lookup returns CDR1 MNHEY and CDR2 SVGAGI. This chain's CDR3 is CASSYSWGQGPHEQYF. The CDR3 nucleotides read TGTGCCAGCAGTTACTCTTGGGGACAGGGGCCCCACGAGCAGTACTTC.

CDR3 in DNA: TGTGCCAGCAGCCCTGGGCACGAGCAGTACTTC. This encodes CASSPGHEQYF. The V and J genes are TRBV6-5 and TRBJ2-7; no definite D call. CDR3 length: 11 amino acids. Germline V gives CDR1 MNHEY, CDR2 SVGAGI. V was shortened by 6 bases and J by 5 bases, with 8 bases between the two germline ends.

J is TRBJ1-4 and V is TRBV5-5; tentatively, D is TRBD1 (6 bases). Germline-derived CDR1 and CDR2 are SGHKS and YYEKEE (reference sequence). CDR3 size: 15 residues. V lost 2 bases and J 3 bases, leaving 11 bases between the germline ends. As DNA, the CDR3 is TGTGCCAGCAGCTTAGGGGGTTGGGCTAATGAAAAACTGTTTTTT. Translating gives CASSLGGWANEKLFF.

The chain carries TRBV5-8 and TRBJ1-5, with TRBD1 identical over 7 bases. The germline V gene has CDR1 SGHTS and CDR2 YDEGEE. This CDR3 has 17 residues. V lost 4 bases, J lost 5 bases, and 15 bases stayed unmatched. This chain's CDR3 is CASSGGYRGGWDQPQHF. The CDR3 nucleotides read TGTGCCAGCAGCGGGGGATACAGGGGTGGGTGGGATCAGCCCCAGCATTTT.

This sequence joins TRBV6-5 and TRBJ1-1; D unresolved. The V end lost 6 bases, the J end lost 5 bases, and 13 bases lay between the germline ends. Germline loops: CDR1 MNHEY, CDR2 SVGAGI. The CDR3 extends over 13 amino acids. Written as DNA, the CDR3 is TGTGCCAGCAGGTCCTATAAGAAGACTGAAGCTTTCTTT. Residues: CASRSYKKTEAFF.

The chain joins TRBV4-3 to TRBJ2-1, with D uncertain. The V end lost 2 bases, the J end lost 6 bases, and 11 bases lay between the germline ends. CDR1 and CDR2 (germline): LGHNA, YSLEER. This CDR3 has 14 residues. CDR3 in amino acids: CASSQISGFNEQFF. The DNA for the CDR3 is TGCGCCAGCAGCCAAATTTCCGGTTTCAATGAGCAGTTCTTC.